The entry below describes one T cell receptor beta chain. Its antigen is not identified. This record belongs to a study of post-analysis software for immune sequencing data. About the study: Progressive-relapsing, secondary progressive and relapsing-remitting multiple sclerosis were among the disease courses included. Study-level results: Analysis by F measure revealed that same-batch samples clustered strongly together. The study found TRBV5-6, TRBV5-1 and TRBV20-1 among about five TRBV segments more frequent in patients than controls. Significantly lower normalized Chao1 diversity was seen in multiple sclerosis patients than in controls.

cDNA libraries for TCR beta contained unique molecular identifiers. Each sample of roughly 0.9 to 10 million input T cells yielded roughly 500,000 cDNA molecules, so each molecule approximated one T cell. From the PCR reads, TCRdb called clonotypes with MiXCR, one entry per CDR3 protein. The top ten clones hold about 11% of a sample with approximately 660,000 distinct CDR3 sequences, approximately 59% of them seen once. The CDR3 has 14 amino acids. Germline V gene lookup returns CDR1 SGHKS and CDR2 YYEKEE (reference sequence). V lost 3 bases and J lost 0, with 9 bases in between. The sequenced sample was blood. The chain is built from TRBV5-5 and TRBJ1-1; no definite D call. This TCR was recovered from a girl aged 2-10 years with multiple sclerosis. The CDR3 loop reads CASSWVGMNTEAFF. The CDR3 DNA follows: TGTGCCAGCAGCTGGGTTGGTATGAACACTGAAGCTTTCTTT.